The 24 T cell receptor beta chains below all came from one sample that was sequenced in a study of human versus mouse CDR3 diversity and MHC coevolution. Some clones are missing from TCRdb's copy, which holds only in-frame ones; the method was immunoSEQ multiplex PCR. Of some 60,000 clones listed, over 90% are singletons. The sequenced sample was naive CD4+ T cells from blood. Subset meaning: CD45RO-negative CD62L-positive naive CD4 T cells. The source is a person aged 55-75 years in good health.

This rearrangement joins TRBV7-9 to TRBJ2-3, with 10 bases aligning to TRBD1. Germline CDR1 and CDR2: SEHNR and FQNEAQ (reference sequence). V trimming: 5 bases; J trimming: 6 bases; junction bases outside the gene matches: 11. The CDR3 sequence is 16 residues long. DNA of the CDR3: TGTGCCAGCAGCCCACGGGGACAGGGGATGTCCGATACGCAGTATTTT. It translates to CASSPRGQGMSDTQYF.

This chain connects TRBV2 to TRBJ2-1, with 8 bases identical to TRBD2. Germline V gene lookup returns CDR1 SNHLY and CDR2 FYNNEI. J was trimmed by 6 bases and V by 5 bases; bases with no gene match: 9. This CDR3 has 15 amino acids. The CDR3, as DNA: TGTGCCAGCAGTCCGCTAGCGGGCTTTTTCAATGAGCAGTTCTTC. It specifies CASSPLAGFFNEQFF.

This chain uses TRBV10-3 with TRBJ2-7, with 10 bases matching TRBD2. The V and J ends lost 4 bases and 4 bases, in that order; junction bases with no gene match: 4. The CDR3 has 14 residues. CDR1 ENHRY and CDR2 SYGVKD come from the germline V gene. As DNA, the CDR3 is TGTGCCATCAGTGCAGCGGGAGGGCAGTACGAGCAGTACTTC. Encoded protein: CAISAAGGQYEQYF.

This clone was recorded a few times. The rearrangement joins TRBV13 to TRBJ1-1; 8 nucleotides line up with TRBD1. J gave up 6 bases and V 5 bases, and 5 bases lay outside the gene matches. The CDR3 loop spans 13 amino acids. Germline V gene data show CDR1 as PRHDT and CDR2 as FYEKMQ (reference sequence). This chain's CDR3 is CASSRGQAPEAFF. The CDR3 DNA reads as TGTGCCAGCAGCAGGGGACAGGCCCCTGAAGCTTTCTTT. The whole variable domain, remainder taken from reference TRBV13 and TRBJ1-1, is AAGVIQSPRHLIKEKRETATLKCYPIPRHDTVYWYQQGPGQDPQFLISFYEKMQSDKGSIPDRFSAQQFSDYHSELNMSSLELGDSALYFCASSRGQAPEAFFGQGTRLTVV.

This clone showed up just once. The chain carries TRBV6-1 and TRBJ2-1; 10 nucleotides line up with TRBD2. The CDR3 extends over 14 amino acids. With V trimmed by 8 bases and J by 3 bases, 4 bases remained unmatched. Germline loops: CDR1 MNHNS, CDR2 SASEGT. The CDR3 loop is CASSWTSGYNEQFF. DNA of the CDR3: TGTGCCAGCTCCTGGACTAGCGGCTACAATGAGCAGTTCTTC.

This sequence joins TRBV5-6 and TRBJ2-5; TRBD1 matches 12 bases. The assigned J gene may be wrong: the sequence end matches TRBJ2-7 better. The CDR3 runs to 15 residues. Germline assignment: CDR1 SGHDT and CDR2 YYEEEE. CDR3 residues: CASSPPGQGAYEQYF. The CDR3 DNA reads as TGTGCCAGCAGCCCCCCGGGACAGGGGGCATACGAGCAGTACTTC.

This clone has just a few counts. This chain joins TRBV7-9 and TRBJ2-2; TRBD2 is a possible D gene (5 bases). Trimming took 5 bases from V and 4 from J, leaving 11 bases between them. This CDR3 comprises 14 residues. Germline lookup yields CDR1 SEHNR and CDR2 FQNEAQ (reference sequence). In nucleotides, the CDR3 is TGTGCCAGCAGCCCCTCGGAGGCCACCGGGGAGCTGTTTTTT. It codes for CASSPSEATGELFF.

The chain carries TRBV30 and TRBJ2-7, with 7 bases lining up with TRBD1. This CDR3 is 13 amino acids long. V was pared by 2 bases and J by 2 bases, with 3 bases of the junction left unmatched. The germline gives CDR1 GTSNPN, CDR2 SVGIG (reference sequence). CDR3 sequence (DNA): TGTGCCTGGAGTCGGCAGGGGGCCTACGAGCAGTACTTC. Its protein product is CAWSRQGAYEQYF.

The CDR3 nucleotides are TGTGCCAGCAGCGTACACACAGGGAACGAAGAGACCCAGTACTTC. Translated: CASSVHTGNEETQYF. The chain employs TRBV9 and TRBJ2-5; possibly TRBD1 for D (6 bases). Trimming removed 1 base from V and 3 bases from J, with 13 bases in between. CDR1 SGDLS and CDR2 YYNGEE come from the germline V gene. The CDR3 runs 15 residues.

This chain's CDR3 is CASRGSSGEQYF. The CDR3 DNA sequence: TGTGCCAGCAGGGGATCTAGCGGTGAGCAGTACTTC. V usage is TRBV2 and J usage is TRBJ2-7; 7 bases align to TRBD2. CDR1 and CDR2 from the germline V gene are SNHLY and FYNNEI. This CDR3 has 12 residues. The J segment lost 7 bases and the V segment lost 6 bases, leaving 6 bases of the junction unmatched.

The V and J genes are TRBV18 and TRBJ2-6; D not certain. Trimming cost V 3 bases and J 4 bases, with 4 bases left between them. Germline lookup yields CDR1 KGHSH and CDR2 LQKENI. This CDR3 has 13 residues. The CDR3 DNA sequence: TGTGCCAGCTCACCGAGCGGGGCCAACGTCCTGACTTTC. Translation gives CASSPSGANVLTF.

The chain has TRBV7-7 and TRBJ2-3; 10 bases map to TRBD2. The J segment lost 1 base and the V segment lost 5 bases, leaving 3 bases of the junction unmatched. CDR1 is SSHAT and CDR2 is FNYEAQ in the germline V gene (reference sequence). This CDR3 has 15 residues. The CDR3 loop is CASSHGTSGTDTQYF. CDR3 bases: TGTGCCAGCAGCCATGGGACTAGCGGCACAGATACGCAGTATTTT.

The rearrangement uses TRBV6-5 and TRBJ2-7; 8 nucleotides agree with TRBD2. Losses at the gene ends were 4 bases for V and 3 bases for J; bases not matched to a gene: 11. CDR1 and CDR2 from the germline V gene are MNHEY and SVGAGI. The CDR3 has 16 amino acids. CDR3 protein: CASSSPRRGRNYEQYF. CDR3 DNA: TGTGCCAGCAGTTCGCCTCGGCGCGGGAGGAACTACGAGCAGTACTTC.

CDR3 in amino acids: CASSRVDRAYGYTF. In DNA form, the CDR3 reads TGTGCCAGTAGCAGGGTGGACAGGGCCTATGGCTACACCTTC. The chain employs TRBV19 and TRBJ1-2; 8 bases match TRBD1. The CDR3 extends over 14 amino acids. V was clipped by 6 bases and J by 4 bases; unmatched bases: 7. The V gene's germline CDR1 is LNHDA and CDR2 SQIVND (reference sequence).

The V and J genes are TRBV30 and TRBJ2-3, with D perhaps matching TRBD2 (5 bases). Germline values: CDR1 GTSNPN, CDR2 SVGIG (reference sequence). The CDR3 is made up of 15 amino acids. Trimming took 4 bases from V and 1 from J, leaving 15 bases between them. CDR3 sequence (DNA): TGTGCCTGGATCCCCACGGGGATCCGCACAGATACGCAGTATTTT. It codes for CAWIPTGIRTDTQYF. The complete variable domain, with remaining parts taken from reference TRBV30 and TRBJ2-3, reads SQTIHQWPATLVQPVGSPLSLECTVEGTSNPNLYWYRQAAGRGLQLLFYSVGIGQISSEVPQNLSASRPQDRQFILSSKKLLLSDSGFYLCAWIPTGIRTDTQYFGPGTRLTVL.

This chain uses TRBV5-6 with TRBJ2-5, with 12 bases identical to TRBD2. The germline V gene encodes CDR1 SGHDT and CDR2 YYEEEE. The CDR3 is 16 amino acids. V was pared by 4 bases and J by 4 bases, with 8 bases of the junction left unmatched. CDR3 residues: CASSLLGLAGPETQYF. CDR3 sequence (DNA): TGTGCCAGCAGCCTTCTAGGACTAGCGGGACCAGAGACCCAGTACTTC.

The chain recombines TRBV29-1 with TRBJ2-2; D unresolved. With 4 bases removed from V and 0 bases from J, the gap between germline ends came to 6 bases. Germline V CDR1 and CDR2: SQVTM, ANQGSEA. The CDR3 is 13 amino acids. CDR3 bases: TGCAGCGTTGGCGCGACGAACACCGGGGAGCTGTTTTTT. Protein: CSVGATNTGELFF.

J is TRBJ2-1 and V is TRBV9; 8 positions match TRBD2. This CDR3 spans 16 amino acids. V shed 3 bases and J 6 bases; nucleotides not matched to a gene: 11. Germline V lookup: CDR1 SGDLS, CDR2 YYNGEE. In nucleotides, the CDR3 is TGTGCCAGCAGCGACCGCACTAGCGGACACCTCAATGAGCAGTTCTTC. Translation: CASSDRTSGHLNEQFF.

J is TRBJ2-6 and V is TRBV5-4; D ambiguous. The CDR3 covers 13 residues. Germline CDR1 is SGHNT and CDR2 is YYREEE (reference sequence). V gave up 3 bases and J gave up 3 bases, with 4 bases separating them. CDR3 in amino acids: CASSSFGANVLTF. Written as DNA, the CDR3 is TGTGCCAGCAGCTCTTTTGGGGCCAACGTCCTGACTTTC.

The gene calls are TRBV6-5 and TRBJ2-3, with 7 bases fitting TRBD1. The CDR3 has 14 residues. Germline V gives CDR1 MNHEY, CDR2 SVGAGI. V gave up 6 bases and J gave up 1 base; unmatched junction bases: 4. The CDR3 nucleotides are TGTGCCAGCAGCGACAGGGTGGGCACAGATACGCAGTATTTT. Encoded protein: CASSDRVGTDTQYF.

This chain connects TRBV11-3 to TRBJ2-7; 12 bases fit TRBD1. This CDR3 comprises 15 residues. With 6 bases clipped from V and 4 bases from J, the junction kept 7 bases outside the gene matches. CDR1 is SGHNT and CDR2 is YENEEA in the germline V gene. The DNA for the CDR3 is TGTGCCAGCAGTAAAGGGGGACAGGGGGCTTACGAGCAGTACTTC. Amino acid sequence: CASSKGGQGAYEQYF.

The chain joins TRBV4-2 to TRBJ2-3, with D uncertain. This CDR3 is 16 amino acids long. Trimming left V 1 base short and J 2 bases short, with 13 bases between. Germline V gene sequence: CDR1 LGHNA, CDR2 YNFKEQ. DNA for the CDR3: TGTGCCAGCAGCCAAGCGATTGCAGGTCACACAGATACGCAGTATTTT. This sequence encodes CASSQAIAGHTDTQYF.

The chain combines TRBV5-1 with TRBJ2-5; D may be TRBD1 (5 bases). This CDR3 is 14 amino acids long. V was shortened by 1 base and J by 3 bases, with 10 bases between the two germline ends. From germline, CDR1 is SGHRS and CDR2 YFSETQ. Written as DNA, the CDR3 is TGCGCCAGCAGCTTGACAGGATCTAAAGAGACCCAGTACTTC. Amino acids: CASSLTGSKETQYF.

This clone was picked up one time. The chain carries TRBV18 and TRBJ2-1, with 7 positions matching TRBD2. Germline values: CDR1 KGHSH, CDR2 LQKENI. This CDR3 region has 16 residues. V trimming: 0 bases; J trimming: 1 base; junction bases outside the gene matches: 3. CDR3 sequence: CASSPPSGISYNEQFF. The CDR3 coding sequence is TGTGCCAGCTCACCACCGAGCGGGATATCCTACAATGAGCAGTTCTTC.